This entry lists 28 T cell receptor beta chains sequenced from one sample in a study of cytomegalovirus exposure and HLA in healthy donors. Generated by immunoSEQ multiplex PCR, the TCRdb table keeps only in-frame clones and is missing some. Among around 300,000 clones listed, 87% were seen once. Sequenced sample: PBMCs. The receptors here all came from a woman aged 25 to 39 in good health and CMV-seropositive.

In its sample, this clone was seen once. V is TRBV27 and J is TRBJ2-7; D call uncertain. The V end lost 6 bases, the J end lost 8 bases, and 17 bases lay between the germline ends. The CDR3 has 13 amino acids. Germline CDR1 MNHEY, CDR2 SMNVEV (reference sequence). The CDR3 here is CASRLTPRGQQYF. In DNA form, the CDR3 reads TGTGCCAGCAGGCTTACCCCCCGCGGACAGCAGTACTTC.

The J gene is TRBJ1-2, the V gene TRBV28, with 7 bases that match TRBD1. Per germline, CDR1 MDHEN and CDR2 SYDVKM. Unmatched junction bases numbered 3, after V lost 6 bases and J lost 5 bases. The length of the CDR3 is 12 residues. CDR3 nucleotides: TGTGCCAGCAGCCAGGGACAGTATGGCTACACCTTC. It specifies CASSQGQYGYTF.

This clone was seen only once. J is TRBJ1-3 and V is TRBV18; D ambiguous. Germline loops: CDR1 KGHSH, CDR2 LQKENI. The CDR3 spans 13 residues. The V and J ends lost 3 bases and 0 bases respectively, with 3 bases between them. DNA of the CDR3: TGTGCCAGCTCACCGGGCTCTGGAAACACCATATATTTT. Protein: CASSPGSGNTIYF.

This clone appeared a few times. The rearrangement uses TRBV6-1 and TRBJ1-2; tentative D call: TRBD1 (6 bases). The length of the CDR3 is 15 residues. Germline loops: CDR1 MNHNS, CDR2 SASEGT. V lost 5 bases and J 1 base, leaving 14 bases between the germline ends. Here the CDR3 DNA reads TGTGCCAGCAGTCCGGTGGGGGGCTTTAACTATGGCTACACCTTC. Its protein product is CASSPVGGFNYGYTF.

This sequence joins TRBV6-1 and TRBJ2-1; possibly TRBD2 for D (7 bases). V was trimmed by 7 bases and J by 5 bases, leaving 12 bases between them. Germline V gives CDR1 MNHNS, CDR2 SASEGT. CDR3 length: 13 residues. The CDR3 nucleotides read TGTGCCAGCATAAGGGGGGGAAACAATGAGCAGTTCTTC. Translating gives CASIRGGNNEQFF.

This rearrangement joins TRBV29-1 to TRBJ2-7; 9 bases map to TRBD2. CDR1 and CDR2 from the germline V gene are SQVTM and ANQGSEA. The CDR3 runs 16 residues. With 1 base clipped from V and 4 bases from J, the junction kept 11 bases outside the gene matches. The CDR3 region has the DNA TGCAGCGTTGAAGCCGAAGGGCCTAGCGGGAAGTACGAGCAGTACTTC. Its protein product is CSVEAEGPSGKYEQYF.

The rearrangement uses TRBV28 and TRBJ1-5; possible D gene TRBD1, 5 bases. From germline, CDR1 is MDHEN and CDR2 SYDVKM. Between the trimmed V and J ends, which lost 5 bases and 11 bases, there was a span of 22 bases. The CDR3 length is 15 residues. The CDR3 nucleotides are TGTGCCAGCAGTCAACAGGCCACGGGCGGTTGGGCCCAGCATTTT. Translated: CASSQQATGGWAQHF.

This chain connects TRBV30 to TRBJ1-4; 9 nucleotides agree with TRBD1. This CDR3 is 17 amino acids long. Unmatched junction bases numbered 10, after V lost 0 bases and J lost 5 bases. The germline V gene has CDR1 GTSNPN and CDR2 SVGIG (reference sequence). The CDR3 region has the DNA TGTGCCTGGAGTGTACGGGGTTCCGGGACAGGGAATGAAAAACTGTTTTTT. Its translation: CAWSVRGSGTGNEKLFF.

The chain links TRBV4-2 to TRBJ2-5; D perhaps matches TRBD2 (6 bases). The ends were cut back, 0 bases at V and 5 bases at J, with 10 bases in the middle. Germline V gives CDR1 LGHNA, CDR2 YNFKEQ. This CDR3 is built from 14 residues. CDR3 residues: CASSQDGLAETQYF. The CDR3, as DNA: TGTGCCAGCAGCCAAGATGGGCTAGCGGAGACCCAGTACTTC.

The chain carries TRBV9 and TRBJ2-3, with TRBD1 as a possible D gene (7 bases). The CDR3 spans 17 residues. Trimming removed 0 bases at V and 0 bases at J, with 14 bases between. Germline V gene data show CDR1 as SGDLS and CDR2 as YYNGEE. CDR3 nucleotides: TGTGCCAGCAGCGTAGTTCCGACAGGGACTAGCACAGATACGCAGTATTTT. It translates to CASSVVPTGTSTDTQYF.

The rearrangement links TRBV5-4 to TRBJ2-1; TRBD2 matches 7 bases. The CDR3 covers 15 residues. The V and J ends lost 6 bases and 2 bases, in that order; junction bases with no gene match: 8. Germline assignment: CDR1 SGHNT and CDR2 YYREEE (reference sequence). CDR3 sequence: CASKLGGSAYNEQFF. DNA for the CDR3: TGTGCCAGCAAATTGGGGGGGTCAGCCTACAATGAGCAGTTCTTC.

V is TRBV18 and J is TRBJ2-7; the D gene is possibly TRBD2 (6 bases). Deletions cut 6 bases from V and 7 bases from J, with 16 bases between. Germline CDR1 KGHSH, CDR2 LQKENI. CDR3 length equals 13 residues. In DNA form, the CDR3 reads TGTGCCAGCTCGCGGGGTCAGGGCGGGGAGCAGTACTTC. This sequence encodes CASSRGQGGEQYF.

This chain links TRBV15 with TRBJ1-3; TRBD1 aligns across 7 bases. The trim removed 7 bases at V and 0 bases at J, leaving 9 bases unmatched. Germline V gene data show CDR1 as LNHNV and CDR2 as YYDKDF (reference sequence). This CDR3 is 16 amino acids long. This CDR3 reads CATTPGQLSSGNTIYF. The CDR3 coding sequence is TGTGCCACCACCCCGGGACAGCTCAGCTCTGGAAACACCATATATTTT.

The gene calls are TRBV5-6 and TRBJ2-7; the D gene is possibly TRBD1 (6 bases). V was clipped by 1 base and J by 3 bases, with 14 bases between them. The CDR3 has 15 residues. CDR1 and CDR2 from the germline V gene are SGHDT and YYEEEE. CDR3 sequence reads: CASSLSSGAGYEQYF. The CDR3 coding sequence is TGTGCCAGCAGCTTGTCCTCAGGGGCGGGCTACGAGCAGTACTTC. Looking up the rest from reference TRBV5-6 and TRBJ2-7 gives the full variable domain: DAGVTQSPTHLIKTRGQQVTLRCSPKSGHDTVSWYQQALGQGPQFIFQYYEEEERQRGNFPDRFSGHQFPNYSSELNVNALLLGDSALYLCASSLSSGAGYEQYFGPGTRLTVT.

The rearrangement joins TRBV27 to TRBJ1-5; a weak D match, TRBD1 (6 bases). The CDR3 has 15 residues. Germline-derived CDR1 and CDR2 are MNHEY and SMNVEV (reference sequence). V dropped 2 bases and J dropped 3 bases, with 11 bases sitting between them. This CDR3 reads CASSLRGVTNQPQHF. CDR3 nucleotide sequence: TGTGCCAGCAGTTTAAGGGGGGTGACCAATCAGCCCCAGCATTTT.

V and J are TRBV6-6 and TRBJ1-2, with TRBD1 identical over 8 bases. Trimming took 6 bases from V and 6 from J; bases not matched to a gene: 9. The CDR3 is 14 residues long. Germline V lookup: CDR1 MNHNY, CDR2 SVGAGI (reference sequence). The CDR3 coding sequence is TGTGCCAGCAGGCACCCGGGACAGGTTAATGGCTACACCTTC. Amino acid sequence: CASRHPGQVNGYTF.

The V call is TRBV28, the J call TRBJ1-5; 7 bases agree with TRBD1. After removal of 5 bases from V and 7 bases from J, the junction contained 8 bases not matched to a gene. Looked up from germline, CDR1 is MDHEN and CDR2 is SYDVKM. The CDR3 totals 14 residues. CDR3 nucleotide sequence: TGTGCCAGCAGTCCTGACAGGGTCACCCAGCCCCAGCATTTT. Residues: CASSPDRVTQPQHF.

V usage is TRBV9 and J usage is TRBJ2-7, with D possibly being TRBD1 (6 bases). The CDR3 extends over 13 amino acids. The ends were cut back, 5 bases at V and 3 bases at J, with 12 bases in the middle. Germline CDR1 is SGDLS and CDR2 is YYNGEE. In DNA, the CDR3 is TGTGCCAGCAGTTCAGGGGAAGACTACGAGCAGTACTTC. It encodes CASSSGEDYEQYF.

V is TRBV7-9 and J is TRBJ2-3; the D gene is possibly TRBD2 (6 bases). In germline, CDR1 is SEHNR, CDR2 FQNEAQ (reference sequence). Trimming left V 3 bases short and J 2 bases short, with 9 bases between. The CDR3 is 14 amino acids. CDR3 DNA sequence: TGTGCCAGCAGCTTCCCGGGGGTCACAGATACGCAGTATTTT. Amino acids: CASSFPGVTDTQYF.

The chain joins TRBV4-3 to TRBJ1-2, with a possible D match to TRBD1 (6 bases). This CDR3 spans 17 amino acids. Deletions cut 3 bases from V and 0 bases from J, with 17 bases between. Germline CDR1 and CDR2: LGHNA and YSLEER. In nucleotides, the CDR3 is TGCGCCAGCAGCCAGAGCGGACAGCTCGTGGCTAACTATGGCTACACCTTC. Translation gives CASSQSGQLVANYGYTF.

The J gene is TRBJ2-1, the V gene TRBV15; perhaps D is TRBD1 or TRBD2 (6 bases each). The germline CDR1 and CDR2 sequences are LNHNV and YYDKDF (reference sequence). CDR3 length: 12 residues. V lost 8 bases, J lost 7 bases, and 12 bases lay in between. This chain's CDR3 is CATGGRGNEQFF. The CDR3 nucleotides are TGTGCCACCGGGGGGCGAGGGAATGAGCAGTTCTTC.

The chain joins TRBV28 to TRBJ2-7; tentative D call: TRBD1 (5 bases). Trimming removed 3 bases at V and 3 bases at J, with 9 bases between. This CDR3 contains 13 residues. Looked up from germline, CDR1 is MDHEN and CDR2 is SYDVKM. The CDR3 region is CASSFDSIYEQYF. CDR3 sequence (DNA): TGTGCCAGCAGTTTCGACAGTATCTACGAGCAGTACTTC.

The chain carries TRBV5-1 and TRBJ2-7; 8 positions agree with TRBD2. Germline V gene sequence: CDR1 SGHRS, CDR2 YFSETQ. J gave up 6 bases and V 4 bases, and 12 bases lay outside the gene matches. This CDR3 spans 15 amino acids. This CDR3 is CASSGVGGESSEQYF. The CDR3 region has the DNA TGCGCCAGCAGCGGAGTCGGGGGGGAATCTTCCGAGCAGTACTTC.

The chain uses TRBV4-3 and TRBJ1-2; 9 positions match TRBD1. After removal of 1 base from V and 4 bases from J, the junction contained 7 bases not matched to a gene. The length of the CDR3 is 16 residues. Germline values: CDR1 LGHNA, CDR2 YSLEER. DNA for the CDR3: TGCGCCAGCAGCCAAGCGGATCGGGACAGGGTCTATGGCTACACCTTC. This translates into CASSQADRDRVYGYTF.

This clone has only one observation. The chain is built from TRBV12-5 and TRBJ2-1, with 7 bases matching TRBD1. Germline V gene sequence: CDR1 LGHNT, CDR2 FRNRAP. The CDR3 contains 16 residues. With V trimmed by 5 bases and J by 5 bases, 12 bases remained unmatched. CDR3 sequence: CASGIAPGQLDNEQFF. DNA for the CDR3: TGTGCTAGTGGTATCGCCCCGGGACAGCTAGACAATGAGCAGTTCTTC.

J is TRBJ1-2 and V is TRBV4-3, with D hard to call. The length of the CDR3 is 14 residues. The germline V and J ends were trimmed by 2 bases and 3 bases, with 10 bases remaining between them. CDR1 and CDR2 from the germline V gene are LGHNA and YSLEER. The CDR3 spells CASSQWVADYGYTF. In DNA, the CDR3 is TGCGCCAGCAGCCAATGGGTCGCGGACTATGGCTACACCTTC.

This chain's CDR3 is CSAFLGLGFF. CDR3 bases: TGCAGTGCTTTCCTGGGACTAGGGTTCTTC. The V call is TRBV20-1, the J call TRBJ2-1; 8 bases fit TRBD2. The CDR3 is 10 amino acids. CDR1 and CDR2 from the germline V gene are DFQATT and SNEGSKA (reference sequence). J gave up 15 bases and V 5 bases, and 6 bases lay outside the gene matches.

Remarks on this clone: At the DNA level, this CDR3 is encoded by other sequences in the same sample as well. The V and J genes are TRBV5-1 and TRBJ1-2, with D possibly matching TRBD1 (5 bases). From germline, CDR1 is SGHRS and CDR2 YFSETQ. The germline V and J ends were trimmed by 0 bases and 2 bases, with 5 bases remaining between them. The CDR3 loop spans 13 amino acids. The CDR3 sequence: CASSLGGNYGYTF. The CDR3 bases are TGCGCCAGCAGCTTGGGGGGGAACTATGGCTACACCTTC.